This T cell receptor beta chain was observed in a study of blood T cell repertoires in COVID-19. Study information: Italy, Spain and the United States were the sources of the convalescent and acute COVID-19 samples. Nucleic acid was either cDNA or gDNA, and it came from T cells, B-cell-depleted T cells, or PBMCs.

The ends lost 8 bases at V and 0 bases at J; junction bases unmatched: 7. The germline CDR1 and CDR2 sequences are MDHEN and SYDVKM. The CDR3 runs to 17 residues. In the original workflow: The assay estimated nucleated cells by amplifying reference gene primers. The table came from immunoSEQ multiplex PCR; TCRdb's copy has only in-frame clones and leaves some out. V and J calls and clone size are copied from that table; D and trimming were computed from the DNA. The sample yields some 40,000 clones, approximately 80% seen once. The clonotype originates from a man aged 50-60 years with active or convalescent COVID-19. Sequenced: peripheral blood. J is TRBJ2-1 and V is TRBV28; 13 nucleotides align to TRBD2. This CDR3 reads CASLTSGGIYSYNEQFF. The CDR3 bases are TGTGCCAGCCTGACTAGCGGGGGGATCTACTCCTACAATGAGCAGTTCTTC.